This TCR beta chain appears in the sequencing data of a study of beta chain features in type 1 diabetes. Study-level background: Analysis included about 100 million sorted cells drawn from all samples. Study results and limitations: In patients and controls equally, PCR might favor templates that are shorter. A moderate, significant TCRB CDR3 shortening appeared in type 1 diabetes across four CD4+ subsets.

CDR1 and CDR2 (germline): SEHNR, FQNEAQ (reference sequence). V was shortened by 3 bases and J by 2 bases, with 7 bases between the two germline ends. The CDR3 contains 13 residues. The isolated RNA, all of it, was reverse transcribed, so expressed TCRB transcripts were what got sequenced. Reads from naive, central memory and regulatory T cell samples averaged around 3.5 million. TCRdb keeps only in-frame clones here, not all; method: immunoSEQ multiplex PCR. This sample has roughly 230,000 clones, with roughly 11% found just once. On this clone itself: The target antigen is unknown.

V usage is TRBV7-9 and J usage is TRBJ1-1; the D is unclear. The source is a man aged 30-40 years with type 1 diabetes. The sequenced sample was naive CD4+ T cells from blood. In nucleotides, the CDR3 is TGTGCCAGCAGCTTGATAGCTAACACTGAAGCTTTCTTT. Translated: CASSLIANTEAFF.